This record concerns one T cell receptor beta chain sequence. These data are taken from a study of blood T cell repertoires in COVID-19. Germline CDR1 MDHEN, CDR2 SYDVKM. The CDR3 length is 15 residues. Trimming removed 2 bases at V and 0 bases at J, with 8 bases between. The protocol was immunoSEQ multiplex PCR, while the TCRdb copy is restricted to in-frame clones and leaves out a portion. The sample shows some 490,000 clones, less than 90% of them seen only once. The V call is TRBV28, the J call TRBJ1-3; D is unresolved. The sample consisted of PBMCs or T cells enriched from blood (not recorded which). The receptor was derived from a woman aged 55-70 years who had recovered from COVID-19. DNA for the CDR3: TGTGCCAGCAGTTTAAAGCGCACCTCTGGAAACACCATATATTTT. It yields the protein CASSLKRTSGNTIYF.